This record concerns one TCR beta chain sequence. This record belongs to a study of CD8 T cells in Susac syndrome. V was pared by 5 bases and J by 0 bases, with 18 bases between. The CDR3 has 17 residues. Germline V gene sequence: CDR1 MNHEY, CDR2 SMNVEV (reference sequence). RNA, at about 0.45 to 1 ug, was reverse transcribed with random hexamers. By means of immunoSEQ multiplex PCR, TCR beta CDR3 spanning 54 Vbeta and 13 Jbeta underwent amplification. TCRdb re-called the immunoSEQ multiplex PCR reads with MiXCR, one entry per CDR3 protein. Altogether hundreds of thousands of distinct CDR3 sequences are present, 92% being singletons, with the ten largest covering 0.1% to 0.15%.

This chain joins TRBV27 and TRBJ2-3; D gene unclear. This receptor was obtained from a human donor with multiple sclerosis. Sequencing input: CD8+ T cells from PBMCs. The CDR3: CASSLLFTETSTDTQYF. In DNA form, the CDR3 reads TGTGCCAGCAGTCTTCTCTTCACGGAAACTAGCACAGATACGCAGTATTTT.